The clone carrying this T cell receptor beta chain came up many times. One entry per CDR3 protein results from TCRdb running MiXCR on the 5' RACE reads. The data hold about 82,000 distinct CDR3 sequences, with approximately 5.4% observed a single time. V was cut by 4 bases and J by 9 bases, with 16 bases left in between. This CDR3 is built from 14 residues. The data were taken from a study of T cells of healthy individuals. This clonotype was obtained from a female donor in good health. This chain joins TRBV12-3 or TRBV12-4 and TRBJ2-1, with D uncertain. The chain's CDR3 is CASSSSGPHSEQFF. CDR3 DNA: TGTGCCAGCAGTTCCTCCGGGCCCCACAGTGAGCAGTTCTTC.